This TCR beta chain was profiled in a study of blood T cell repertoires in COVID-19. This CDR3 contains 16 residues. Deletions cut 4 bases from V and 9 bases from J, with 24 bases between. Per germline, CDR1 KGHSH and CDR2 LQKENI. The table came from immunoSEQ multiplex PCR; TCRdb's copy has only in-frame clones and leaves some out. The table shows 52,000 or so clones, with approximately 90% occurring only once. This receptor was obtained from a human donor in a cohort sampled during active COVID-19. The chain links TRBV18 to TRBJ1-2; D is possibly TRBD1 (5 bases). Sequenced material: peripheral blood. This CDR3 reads CASSLSPGGELGSYTF. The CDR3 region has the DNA TGTGCCAGCTCACTCAGTCCGGGGGGAGAATTAGGAAGCTACACCTTC.